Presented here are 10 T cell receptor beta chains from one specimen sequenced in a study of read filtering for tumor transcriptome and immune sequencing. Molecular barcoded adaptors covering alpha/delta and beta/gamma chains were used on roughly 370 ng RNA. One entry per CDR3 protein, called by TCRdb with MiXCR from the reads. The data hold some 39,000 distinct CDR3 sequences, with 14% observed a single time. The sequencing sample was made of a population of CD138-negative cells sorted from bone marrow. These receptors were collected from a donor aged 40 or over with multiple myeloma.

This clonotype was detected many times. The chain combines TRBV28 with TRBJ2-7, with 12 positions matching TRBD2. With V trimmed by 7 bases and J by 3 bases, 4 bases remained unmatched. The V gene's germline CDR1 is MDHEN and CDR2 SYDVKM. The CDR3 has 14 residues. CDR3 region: CASNKLAGGYEQYF. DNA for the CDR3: TGTGCCAGCAACAAACTAGCGGGGGGCTACGAGCAGTACTTC.

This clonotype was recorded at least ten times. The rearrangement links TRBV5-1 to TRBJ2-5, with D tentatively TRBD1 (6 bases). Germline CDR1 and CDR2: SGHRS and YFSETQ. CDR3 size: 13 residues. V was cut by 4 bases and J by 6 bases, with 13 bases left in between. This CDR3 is CASSADRIQTQYF. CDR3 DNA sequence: TGCGCCAGCAGCGCTGACAGGATCCAGACCCAGTACTTC. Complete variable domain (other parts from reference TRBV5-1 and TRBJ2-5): KAGVTQTPRYLIKTRGQQVTLSCSPISGHRSVSWYQQTPGQGLQFLFEYFSETQRNKGNFPGRFSGRQFSNSRSEMNVSTLELGDSALYLCASSADRIQTQYFGPGTRLLVL.

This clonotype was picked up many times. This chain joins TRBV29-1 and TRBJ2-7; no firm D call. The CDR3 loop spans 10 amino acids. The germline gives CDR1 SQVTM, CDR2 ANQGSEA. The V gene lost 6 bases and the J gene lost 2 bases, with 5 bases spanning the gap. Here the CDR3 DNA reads TGCAGCGTACGCACCTACGAGCAGTACTTC. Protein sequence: CSVRTYEQYF.

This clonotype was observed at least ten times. The CDR3 coding sequence is TGCGCCAGCAGCCAAGCCCCAACAGGGCTCCAGATCTATGGCTACACCTTC. Translating gives CASSQAPTGLQIYGYTF. The chain joins TRBV4-1 to TRBJ1-2, with a weak D call TRBD1 (6 bases). The length of the CDR3 is 17 residues. Trimming took off 1 base at V and 4 bases at J, with 19 bases between the two ends. Per germline, CDR1 MGHRA and CDR2 YSYEKL.

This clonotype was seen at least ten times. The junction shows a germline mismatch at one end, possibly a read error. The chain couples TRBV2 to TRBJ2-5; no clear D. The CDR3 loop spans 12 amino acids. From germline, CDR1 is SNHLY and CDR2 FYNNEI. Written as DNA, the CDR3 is TGTGCCAGCAGTGAAGCGCCAGAGTCCCAGTACTTC. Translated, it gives CASSEAPESQYF.

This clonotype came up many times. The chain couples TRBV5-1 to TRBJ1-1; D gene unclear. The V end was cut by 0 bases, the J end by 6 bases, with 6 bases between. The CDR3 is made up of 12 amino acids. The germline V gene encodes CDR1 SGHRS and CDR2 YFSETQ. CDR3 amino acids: CASSLEGSEAFF. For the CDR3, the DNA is TGCGCCAGCAGCTTGGAAGGTTCTGAAGCTTTCTTT. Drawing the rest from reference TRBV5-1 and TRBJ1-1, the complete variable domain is KAGVTQTPRYLIKTRGQQVTLSCSPISGHRSVSWYQQTPGQGLQFLFEYFSETQRNKGNFPGRFSGRQFSNSRSEMNVSTLELGDSALYLCASSLEGSEAFFGQGTRLTVV.

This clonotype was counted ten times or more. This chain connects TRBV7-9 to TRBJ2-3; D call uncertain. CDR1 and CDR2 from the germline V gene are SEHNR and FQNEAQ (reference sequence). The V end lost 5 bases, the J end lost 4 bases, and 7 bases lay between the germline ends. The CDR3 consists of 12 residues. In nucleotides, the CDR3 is TGTGCCAGCAGCCCAGCCCCAGATACGCAGTATTTT. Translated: CASSPAPDTQYF. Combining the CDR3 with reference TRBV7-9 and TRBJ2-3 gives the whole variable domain DTGVSQNPRHKITKRGQNVTFRCDPISEHNRLYWYRQTLGQGPEFLTYFQNEAQLEKSRLLSDRFSAERPKGSFSTLEIQRTEQGDSAMYLCASSPAPDTQYFGPGTRLTVL.

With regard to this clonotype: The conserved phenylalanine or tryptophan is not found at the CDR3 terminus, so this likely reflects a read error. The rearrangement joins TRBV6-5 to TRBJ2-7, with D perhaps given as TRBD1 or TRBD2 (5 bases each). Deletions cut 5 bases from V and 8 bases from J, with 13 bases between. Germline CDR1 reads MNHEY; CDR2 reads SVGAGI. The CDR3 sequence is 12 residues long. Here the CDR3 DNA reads TGTGCCAGCAGTCCAGTAGGGGAGAAGCAGTACCTC. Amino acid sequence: CASSPVGEKQYL.

The CDR3 nucleotides read TGTGCCATCAGTGAGTTCCCTCCGGGACAGGGTGTCAATCAGCCCCAGCATTTT. It translates to CAISEFPPGQGVNQPQHF. The rearrangement uses TRBV10-3 and TRBJ1-5; 9 bases fit TRBD1. Germline values: CDR1 ENHRY, CDR2 SYGVKD. CDR3 length: 18 residues. Trimming removed 1 base from V and 3 bases from J; junction bases left unmatched: 10.

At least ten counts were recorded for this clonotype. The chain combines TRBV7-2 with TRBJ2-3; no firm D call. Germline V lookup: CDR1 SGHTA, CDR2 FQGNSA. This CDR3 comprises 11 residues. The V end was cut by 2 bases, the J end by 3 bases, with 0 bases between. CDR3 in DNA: TGTGCCAGCAGCTTAACAGATACGCAGTATTTT. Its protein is CASSLTDTQYF.